The 8 T cell receptor beta chains below come from one sample, sequenced in a study of T cells in Graves' hyperthyroidism and ophthalmopathy. TCR beta CDR3 sequences were amplified from RNA transcripts. The HTBI set primed first-round TCR CDR3 RT-PCR. TCRdb re-called the multiplex PCR reads through MiXCR, storing one row per CDR3 protein. Seen here are roughly 720,000 distinct CDR3 sequences, approximately 15% observed once, and the top ten hold about a sixth. Source material: blood. The receptors stem from a man aged 50-60 years with Graves' hyperthyroidism.

This clonotype was seen a few times. Written as DNA, the CDR3 is TGCAGCGTTGGGGCTAGCGGGAACTACGAGCAGTACTTC. Protein: CSVGASGNYEQYF. The chain joins TRBV29-1 to TRBJ2-7; the match to TRBD2 covers 9 bases. Germline V gene data show CDR1 as SQVTM and CDR2 as ANQGSEA. CDR3 length: 13 amino acids. Germline trimming cut 4 bases from V and 3 bases from J; bases unmatched to any gene: 4.

The genes are TRBV7-2 and TRBJ1-4; D call uncertain. Looked up from germline, CDR1 is SGHTA and CDR2 is FQGNSA. Trimming removed 5 bases from V and 4 bases from J, with 17 bases in between. The CDR3 has 16 residues. In DNA form, the CDR3 reads TGTGCCAGCAGCCCCCCGGGAGGACGGCATAATGAAAAACTGTTTTTT. Encoded protein: CASSPPGGRHNEKLFF.

The CDR3 DNA reads as TGTGCCAGCAGCAAGCGGGGGACGAGTGAGCAGTTCTTC. This gives the protein CASSKRGTSEQFF. The chain joins TRBV3-1 to TRBJ2-1; 8 nucleotides agree with TRBD2. Germline V gene sequence: CDR1 LGHDT, CDR2 YNNKEL (reference sequence). V lost 5 bases, J lost 9 bases, and 6 bases stayed unmatched. This CDR3 has 13 amino acids.

Many counts were recorded for this clonotype. V usage is TRBV28 and J usage is TRBJ2-7, with TRBD2 matching 8 bases. Trimming removed 5 bases from V and 0 bases from J; junction bases left unmatched: 9. CDR1 and CDR2 from the germline V gene are MDHEN and SYDVKM. The CDR3 is made up of 16 amino acids. The CDR3, as DNA: TGTGCCAGCAGTGGCACAACCGGGACTAGCTCCTACGAGCAGTACTTC. Amino acid sequence: CASSGTTGTSSYEQYF.

The genes are TRBV7-2 and TRBJ2-7, with TRBD2 identical over 12 bases. The ends lost 6 bases at V and 3 bases at J; junction bases unmatched: 18. Looked up from germline, CDR1 is SGHTA and CDR2 is FQGNSA. The CDR3 loop spans 19 amino acids. The CDR3, as DNA: TGTGCCAGCAGTTTAAAAGTTTTGGCTAGCGGGAGGGCCAACTACGAGCAGTACTTC. Amino acid sequence: CASSLKVLASGRANYEQYF.

The V gene is TRBV5-1, the J gene TRBJ2-5; TRBD2 matches at 10 bases. The CDR3 contains 15 residues. V was clipped by 0 bases and J by 4 bases; unmatched bases: 3. Germline CDR1 and CDR2: SGHRS and YFSETQ. The CDR3 spells CASSLAGTSVETQYF. In nucleotides, the CDR3 is TGCGCCAGCAGCTTGGCCGGGACTAGCGTAGAGACCCAGTACTTC.

This clonotype was picked up many times. V gene TRBV12-3 or TRBV12-4 combines with J gene TRBJ2-5; 13 bases match TRBD2. V gave up 5 bases and J gave up 2 bases; unmatched junction bases: 8. The CDR3 loop spans 17 amino acids. CDR3 loop: CASSPRTSGSGQETQYF. In nucleotides, the CDR3 is TGTGCCAGCAGTCCCCGGACTAGCGGGAGCGGTCAAGAGACCCAGTACTTC.

The CDR3 DNA sequence: TGCAGCGTTGAAGCTTGGGGCGATGGCTACACCTTC. Protein: CSVEAWGDGYTF. The V and J genes are TRBV29-1 and TRBJ1-2; a possible D gene is TRBD1 (5 bases). Trimming stripped 1 base from V and 6 bases from J, with 9 bases between. CDR1 and CDR2 from the germline V gene are SQVTM and ANQGSEA. There are 12 residues in the CDR3.